The 8 T cell receptor beta chains listed next were all sequenced from one sample in a study of T cells in Graves' hyperthyroidism and ophthalmopathy. Regions amplified from RNA transcripts were the TCR beta CDR3 regions. The HTBI primer set was used in a first-round RT-PCR of the TCR CDR3. TCRdb re-analysed the multiplex PCR reads in MiXCR, keeping a single row per CDR3 protein. The sample yields about 360,000 distinct CDR3 sequences, under 15% seen once. Sequencing was carried out using blood. The receptor source for this set is a woman aged 18-29 years with Graves' hyperthyroidism.

In this sample, this clonotype turned up many times. The V call is TRBV20-1, the J call TRBJ2-1, with 9 bases that match TRBD1. Germline trimming cut 4 bases from V and 8 bases from J; bases unmatched to any gene: 21. CDR3 length: 18 residues. In germline, CDR1 is DFQATT, CDR2 SNEGSKA (reference sequence). The CDR3 DNA follows: TGCAGTGCTACCTGGACAGGGGAGGGGTGGCCGGGTGGCCATGAGCAGTTCTTC. It encodes CSATWTGEGWPGGHEQFF.

The sample holds many counts of this clonotype. The V gene is TRBV28, the J gene TRBJ2-2; no definite D call. The CDR3 sequence is 15 residues long. CDR1 is MDHEN, CDR2 SYDVKM, per germline. V was pared by 3 bases and J by 0 bases, with 8 bases between. The chain's CDR3 is CASSLGIANTGELFF. The CDR3 region has the DNA TGTGCCAGCAGTTTGGGTATCGCGAACACCGGGGAGCTGTTTTTT.

For this clonotype: Being one base from a much bigger clone, this may be a read error. The rearrangement uses TRBV6-2 or TRBV6-3 and TRBJ2-5, with 15 bases lining up with TRBD2. J lost 2 bases, V lost 11 bases, and 15 bases had no gene match. The CDR3 covers 18 residues. Germline assignment: CDR1 MNHEY and CDR2 SVGEGT. This CDR3 reads CAGTPRTSGRAIQETQYF. CDR3 coding DNA: TGTGCCGGCACCCCTCGGACTAGCGGGAGGGCCATACAAGAGACCCAGTACTTC.

The chain carries TRBV7-2 and TRBJ2-2; D gene uncertain. With 1 base removed from V and 0 bases from J, the gap between germline ends came to 9 bases. Germline V gives CDR1 SGHTA, CDR2 FQGNSA. This CDR3 contains 16 residues. The CDR3 sequence: CASSLGLRSNTGELFF. Here the CDR3 DNA reads TGTGCCAGCAGCTTAGGATTAAGGTCGAACACCGGGGAGCTGTTTTTT.

This clonotype was seen many times. The chain uses TRBV2 and TRBJ2-7; D uncertain. Germline V CDR1 and CDR2: SNHLY, FYNNEI. The CDR3 is made up of 14 amino acids. V was pared by 4 bases and J by 2 bases, with 12 bases between. CDR3 coding DNA: TGTGCCAGCAGTGTACAGCCTGGTACCTACGAGCAGTACTTC. Its translation is CASSVQPGTYEQYF.

This clonotype was counted many times. The chain recombines TRBV20-1 with TRBJ1-2; no clear D. V lost 3 bases and J 5 bases, leaving 19 bases between the germline ends. This CDR3 has 15 amino acids. Germline CDR1 reads DFQATT; CDR2 reads SNEGSKA (reference sequence). The CDR3: CSASLGRRHSYGYTF. CDR3 sequence (DNA): TGCAGTGCTAGCCTCGGACGGAGACACTCGTATGGCTACACCTTC.

This clonotype has ten or more counts. The V and J genes are TRBV4-1 and TRBJ2-1, with 8 bases aligning to TRBD2. The V gene's germline CDR1 is MGHRA and CDR2 YSYEKL. CDR3 size: 16 residues. V lost 6 bases and J lost 8; bases outside the gene matches: 15. The CDR3 loop reads CASRPRVGRVVDEQFF. The DNA for the CDR3 is TGCGCCAGCAGGCCCCGGGTCGGGAGGGTGGTTGATGAGCAGTTCTTC.

This clonotype was seen more than once but under ten times. V and J are TRBV6-1 and TRBJ2-3; D perhaps matches TRBD2 (6 bases). Trimming cost V 6 bases and J 6 bases, with 16 bases left between them. The length of the CDR3 is 14 residues. Germline V gene data show CDR1 as MNHNS and CDR2 as SASEGT. This CDR3 is CASSGGRHSDTQYF. The CDR3 DNA is TGTGCCAGCAGCGGAGGGCGGCACTCCGATACGCAGTATTTT.